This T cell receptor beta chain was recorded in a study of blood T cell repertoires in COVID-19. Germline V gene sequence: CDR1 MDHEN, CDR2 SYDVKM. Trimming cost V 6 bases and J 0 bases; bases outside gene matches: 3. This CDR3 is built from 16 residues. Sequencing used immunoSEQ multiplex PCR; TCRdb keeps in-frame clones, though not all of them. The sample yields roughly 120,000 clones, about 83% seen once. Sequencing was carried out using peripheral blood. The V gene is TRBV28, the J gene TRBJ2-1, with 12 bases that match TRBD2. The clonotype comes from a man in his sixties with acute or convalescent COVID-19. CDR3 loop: CASSPTSGSSYNEQFF. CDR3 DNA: TGTGCCAGCAGCCCGACTAGCGGGAGCTCCTACAATGAGCAGTTCTTC. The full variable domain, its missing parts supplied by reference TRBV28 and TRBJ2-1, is DVKVTQSSRYLVKRTGEKVFLECVQDMDHENMFWYRQDPGLGLRLIYFSYDVKMKEKGDIPEGYSVSREKKERFSLILESASTNQTSMYLCASSPTSGSSYNEQFFGPGTRLTVL.